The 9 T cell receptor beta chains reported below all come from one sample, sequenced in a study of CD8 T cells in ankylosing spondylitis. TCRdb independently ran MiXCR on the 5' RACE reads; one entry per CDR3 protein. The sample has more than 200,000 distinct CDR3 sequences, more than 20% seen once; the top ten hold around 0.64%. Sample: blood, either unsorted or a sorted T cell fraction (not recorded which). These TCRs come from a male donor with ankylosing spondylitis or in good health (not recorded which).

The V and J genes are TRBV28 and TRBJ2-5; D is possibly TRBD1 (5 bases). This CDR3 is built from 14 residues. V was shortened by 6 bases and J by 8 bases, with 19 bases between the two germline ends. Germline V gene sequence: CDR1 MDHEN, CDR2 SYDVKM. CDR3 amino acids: CASSYVGLPATQYF. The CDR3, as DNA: TGTGCCAGCAGCTACGTGGGGCTCCCAGCTACCCAGTACTTC.

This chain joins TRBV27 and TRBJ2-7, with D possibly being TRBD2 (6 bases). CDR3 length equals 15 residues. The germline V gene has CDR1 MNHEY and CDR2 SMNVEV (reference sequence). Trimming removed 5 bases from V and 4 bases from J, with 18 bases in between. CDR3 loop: CASSTPSGGIYEQYF. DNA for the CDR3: TGTGCCAGCAGTACCCCCTCCGGGGGAATATACGAGCAGTACTTC.

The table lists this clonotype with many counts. The CDR3 DNA follows: TGTGCCAGCAGGGAGGGGGCAGACAATGAGCAGTTCTTC. Its translation is CASREGADNEQFF. This sequence joins TRBV7-3 and TRBJ2-1, with D possibly being TRBD1 (7 bases). Germline V gene lookup returns CDR1 SGHTA and CDR2 FQGTGA. The CDR3 runs to 13 residues. The germline V and J ends were trimmed by 6 bases and 5 bases, with 11 bases remaining between them.

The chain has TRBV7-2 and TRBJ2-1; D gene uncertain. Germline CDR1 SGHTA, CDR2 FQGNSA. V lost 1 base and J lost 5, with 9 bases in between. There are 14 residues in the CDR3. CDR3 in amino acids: CASSLVTSHNEQFF. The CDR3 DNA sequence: TGTGCCAGCAGCTTAGTTACCAGTCACAATGAGCAGTTCTTC.

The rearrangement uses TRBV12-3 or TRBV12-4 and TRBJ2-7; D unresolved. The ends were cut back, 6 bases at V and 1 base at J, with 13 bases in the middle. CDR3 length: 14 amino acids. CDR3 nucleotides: TGTGCCAGCAGCCCCATCGCCAGGTCCTACGAGCAGTACTTC. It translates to CASSPIARSYEQYF.

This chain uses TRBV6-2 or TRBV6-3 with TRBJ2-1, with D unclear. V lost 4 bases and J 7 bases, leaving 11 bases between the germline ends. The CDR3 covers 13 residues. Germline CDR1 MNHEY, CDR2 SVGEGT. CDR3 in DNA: TGTGCCAGCAGTTCCTCCAATCGAAATGAGCAGTTCTTC. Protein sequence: CASSSSNRNEQFF.

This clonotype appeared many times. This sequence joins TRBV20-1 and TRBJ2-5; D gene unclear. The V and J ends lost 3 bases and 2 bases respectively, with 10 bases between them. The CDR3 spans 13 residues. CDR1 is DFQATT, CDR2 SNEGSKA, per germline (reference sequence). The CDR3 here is CSASLNRQETQYF. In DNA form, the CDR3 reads TGCAGTGCTAGTTTGAATAGGCAAGAGACCCAGTACTTC.

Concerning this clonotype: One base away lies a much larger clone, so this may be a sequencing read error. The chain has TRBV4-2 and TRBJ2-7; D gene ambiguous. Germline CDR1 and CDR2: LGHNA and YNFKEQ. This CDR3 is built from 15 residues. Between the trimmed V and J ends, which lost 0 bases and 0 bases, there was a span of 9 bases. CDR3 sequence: CASSQDTSSSYEQYF. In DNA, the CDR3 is TGTGCCAGCAGCCAAGATACATCTAGCTCCTACGAGCAGTACTTC.

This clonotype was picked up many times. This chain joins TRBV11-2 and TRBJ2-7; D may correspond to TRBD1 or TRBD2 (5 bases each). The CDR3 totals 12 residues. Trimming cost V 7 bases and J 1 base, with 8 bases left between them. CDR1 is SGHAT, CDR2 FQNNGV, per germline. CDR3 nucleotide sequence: TGTGCCAGCACCGGGGCGTCCTACGAGCAGTACTTC. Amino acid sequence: CASTGASYEQYF.